Listed below are T cell receptor beta chains from one sample, sequenced in a study of Tregs in tolerant kidney transplant recipients. Profiling relied on immunoSEQ multiplex PCR, and the TCRdb table lists in-frame clones only, not all of them. The data show some 110,000 clones, with around 94% seen just once and roughly 0.61% held by the top ten. Sequencing was performed on CD4+ T cells from blood. The receptors here all came from a human donor in good health. Each CDR3 is given with its conserved first and last residue. D genes are given only for firm matches. Clone size is not always given. Where it is, it says once, few, many or a class for expanded clones.

D: TRBD2
J: TRBJ2-1
size: .
V: TRBV5-1
DNA: TGCGCCAGCACCGTTATTAGCGGGCCAATGGGCAATGAGCAGTTCTTC
CDR3: CASTVISGPMGNEQFF

D: .
J: TRBJ1-5
size: once
V: TRBV30
DNA: TGTGCCTGGAGTGTAAACAGCTATCAGCCCCAGCATTTT
CDR3: CAWSVNSYQPQHF

D: .
J: TRBJ1-5
size: few
V: TRBV19
DNA: TGTGCCAGTAGTATAGAGGGGACAAACAATCAGCCCCAGCATTTT
CDR3: CASSIEGTNNQPQHF

D: TRBD2
J: TRBJ2-3
size: .
V: TRBV10-3
DNA: TGTGCCATCAGTGAGGCTAGCGGGAGGGCCGGGACAGATACGCAGTATTTT
CDR3: CAISEASGRAGTDTQYF

D: TRBD2
J: TRBJ2-1
size: .
V: TRBV19
DNA: TGTGCCAGTAGTATCCGGAGACTAGCGGGAGGGCTTGGAGATGAGCAGTTCTTC
CDR3: CASSIRRLAGGLGDEQFF

D: .
J: TRBJ1-2
size: .
V: TRBV2
DNA: TGTGCCAGCAGTGGGTCGGGGAACTATGGCTACACCTTC
CDR3: CASSGSGNYGYTF

D: .
J: TRBJ2-1
size: .
V: TRBV7-2
DNA: TGTGCCAGCAGGAAGTCTCGCGGGCTCTACAATGAGCAGTTCTTC
CDR3: CASRKSRGLYNEQFF

D: .
J: TRBJ1-5
size: .
V: TRBV6-5
DNA: TGTGCCAGCAGTTACAGGGGAGGGAGTCAGCCCCAGCATTTT
CDR3: CASSYRGGSQPQHF

D: .
J: TRBJ2-7
size: .
V: TRBV7-6
DNA: TGTGCCAGCAGCTTACAACCCGGACAACCCAACGAGCAGTACTTC
CDR3: CASSLQPGQPNEQYF

D: .
J: TRBJ2-7
size: .
V: TRBV5-5
DNA: TGTGCCAGCAGCTTAGCAGACCTCCGGGAGCAGTACTTC
CDR3: CASSLADLREQYF

D: .
J: TRBJ2-7
size: .
V: TRBV27
DNA: TGTGCCAGCAGTTCTAACAGGCCACAGAGCTCCTACGAGCAGTACTTC
CDR3: CASSSNRPQSSYEQYF

D: .
J: TRBJ2-1
size: .
V: TRBV11-1
DNA: TGTGCCAGCAGTCCACGAAGGTCTGTTGAGAATGAGCAGTTCTTC
CDR3: CASSPRRSVENEQFF

D: TRBD1
J: TRBJ1-5
size: .
V: TRBV6-5
DNA: TGTGCCAGCACTTTTACGGACAGGGGAGGACAGCCCCAGCATTTT
CDR3: CASTFTDRGGQPQHF

D: .
J: TRBJ1-1
size: .
V: TRBV5-4
DNA: TGTGCCAGCAGACAGACAAGCGGGAGCACTGAAGCTTTCTTT
CDR3: CASRQTSGSTEAFF

D: .
J: TRBJ2-7
size: .
V: TRBV5-1
DNA: TGCGCCAGCAGCTTGGCTTGGCAGAACTCCTACGAGCAGTACTTC
CDR3: CASSLAWQNSYEQYF

D: TRBD2
J: TRBJ2-3
size: .
V: TRBV7-8
DNA: TGTGCCAGCAGCTTCCTTCTAGCGGGGGGGAGCAAAGATACGCAGTATTTT
CDR3: CASSFLLAGGSKDTQYF

D: .
J: TRBJ1-2
size: .
V: TRBV6-1
DNA: TGTGCCAGCAGTGACGGAGCGTATGGCTACACCTTC
CDR3: CASSDGAYGYTF

D: .
J: TRBJ1-2
size: .
V: TRBV6-6
DNA: TGTGCCAGCAATCCGGGTCACGAAGGCTACACCTTC
CDR3: CASNPGHEGYTF

D: .
J: TRBJ1-2
size: .
V: TRBV29-1
DNA: TGCAGCGTTCTTCTCTCGGGGGGCTACACCTTC
CDR3: CSVLLSGGYTF

D: .
J: TRBJ2-2
size: .
V: TRBV2
DNA: TGTGCCAGCAGTGACTTGGCAGGAGCGAACACCGGGGAGCTGTTTTTT
CDR3: CASSDLAGANTGELFF

D: TRBD2
J: TRBJ2-5
size: .
V: TRBV7-3
DNA: TGTGCCAGCAGCCTAGCGGGGGGACAAGAGACCCAGTACTTC
CDR3: CASSLAGGQETQYF

D: .
J: TRBJ1-4
size: once
V: TRBV15
DNA: TGTGCCACCAGCAGAGATGATGTGGAAAAACTGTTTTTT
CDR3: CATSRDDVEKLFF

D: .
J: TRBJ1-5
size: .
V: TRBV19
DNA: TGTGCCAGTAGTATTCGCCAGGGCCATCAGCCCCAGCATTTT
CDR3: CASSIRQGHQPQHF

D: TRBD1
J: TRBJ2-7
size: .
V: TRBV6-5
DNA: TGTGCCAGTTCCCCTGACAGGGCCCACGAGCAGTACTTC
CDR3: CASSPDRAHEQYF

D: .
J: TRBJ1-3
size: .
V: TRBV6-5
DNA: TGTGCCACCAAGAAACAGGATCTCTCTGGAAACACCATATATTTT
CDR3: CATKKQDLSGNTIYF

D: .
J: TRBJ1-2
size: .
V: TRBV6-5
DNA: TGTGCCAGCAGACCTTCGACTAACTATGGCTACACCTTC
CDR3: CASRPSTNYGYTF

D: .
J: TRBJ2-1
size: .
V: TRBV10-3
DNA: TGTGCCATCAGGGGGGAGGGGGCTACCTACAATGAGCAGTTCTTC
CDR3: CAIRGEGATYNEQFF

D: TRBD1
J: TRBJ2-1
size: .
V: TRBV18
DNA: TGTGCCAGCTCCCCACAGGGGATTGGGGAATACAATGAGCAGTTCTTC
CDR3: CASSPQGIGEYNEQFF

D: TRBD2
J: TRBJ2-7
size: once
V: TRBV7-2
DNA: TGTGCCAGCAGCTTGGGGGTAGCGGGAGTTACCTACGAGCAGTACTTC
CDR3: CASSLGVAGVTYEQYF

D: .
J: TRBJ1-4
size: .
V: TRBV6-1
DNA: TGTGCCAGCAGTGACAGCAGGAGGACAGTCCCCCGGGAACTGTTTTTT
CDR3: CASSDSRRTVPRELFF

D: .
J: TRBJ2-3
size: once
V: TRBV4-1
DNA: TGCGCCAGCAGCCCGCTGAGGCCGACCACAGATACGCAGTATTTT
CDR3: CASSPLRPTTDTQYF

D: .
J: TRBJ2-2
size: once
V: TRBV7-2
DNA: TGTGCCAGCAGCTCCTTTGGTAACACCGGGGAGCTGTTTTTT
CDR3: CASSSFGNTGELFF

D: TRBD1
J: TRBJ1-4
size: .
V: TRBV7-9
DNA: TGTGCCAGCAGCTTAGGGACAGGGGGCGGTTGGAGCACTAATGAAAAACTGTTTTTT
CDR3: CASSLGTGGGWSTNEKLFF

D: .
J: TRBJ1-3
size: .
V: TRBV7-2
DNA: TGTGCCAGCAGCTTAGGGGCACGGACCTCTGGAAACACCATATATTTT
CDR3: CASSLGARTSGNTIYF

D: .
J: TRBJ1-5
size: .
V: TRBV25-1
DNA: TGTGCCAGCAGTGATCCTACATCGGGGGATCAGCCCCAGCATTTT
CDR3: CASSDPTSGDQPQHF

D: .
J: TRBJ1-4
size: .
V: TRBV29-1
DNA: TGCAGCGCGGGACAAACCTCAACTAATGAAAAACTGTTTTTT
CDR3: CSAGQTSTNEKLFF

D: TRBD2
J: TRBJ2-2
size: .
V: TRBV7-7
DNA: TGTGCTAGCAGCTTGAGACTAGCGACAAACACCGGGGAGCTGTTTTTT
CDR3: CASSLRLATNTGELFF

D: .
J: TRBJ1-2
size: .
V: TRBV13
DNA: TGTGCCAGCAGCTCGGCGGGCAGGCGCGATAACTATGGCTACACCTTC
CDR3: CASSSAGRRDNYGYTF

D: .
J: TRBJ2-7
size: .
V: TRBV19
DNA: TGTGCCAGTAGTATAGTCCGGGGGTCCTACGAGCAGTACTTC
CDR3: CASSIVRGSYEQYF

D: .
J: TRBJ2-7
size: .
V: TRBV6-1
DNA: TGTGCCAGCAGGGACCGGGGAGGCGCTTACGAGCAGTACTTC
CDR3: CASRDRGGAYEQYF

D: TRBD2
J: TRBJ2-3
size: .
V: TRBV11-2
DNA: TGTGCCAGCAGCCGTGGACTAGCGGGAGTGTGGGGCACAGATACGCAGTATTTT
CDR3: CASSRGLAGVWGTDTQYF

D: .
J: TRBJ2-7
size: .
V: TRBV5-5
DNA: TGTGCCAGCAGTCTAGGGGTTTACGAGCAGTACTTC
CDR3: CASSLGVYEQYF

D: TRBD1
J: TRBJ2-7
size: .
V: TRBV6-1
DNA: TGTGCCAGCAGTGCCCACAGGGGCGCCCAGGACGAGCAGTACTTC
CDR3: CASSAHRGAQDEQYF

D: .
J: TRBJ1-2
size: .
V: TRBV7-8
DNA: TGTGCCAGCACCCCGGGAGGAGGACGCGCCTATGGCTACACCTTC
CDR3: CASTPGGGRAYGYTF

D: TRBD1
J: TRBJ1-4
size: .
V: TRBV6-6
DNA: TGTGCCAGCAGTTACCGCGGGACAGGGGATGAAAAACTGTTTTTT
CDR3: CASSYRGTGDEKLFF

D: .
J: TRBJ1-3
size: once
V: TRBV4-2
DNA: TGTGCCAGCAGCCAAGCTTCTGGAAACACCATATATTTT
CDR3: CASSQASGNTIYF

D: .
J: TRBJ2-5
size: .
V: TRBV4-2
DNA: TGTGCCAGCAGCCAAGTCCCGGGGACCGGGGCAGAGACCCAGTACTTC
CDR3: CASSQVPGTGAETQYF

D: TRBD1
J: TRBJ2-7
size: .
V: TRBV5-8
DNA: TGTGCCAGCAGCCTGACAGGGAGATTCTCCTACGAGCAGTACTTC
CDR3: CASSLTGRFSYEQYF

D: TRBD1
J: TRBJ1-1
size: .
V: TRBV6-5
DNA: TGTGCCAGCAGTCGGACAGGAGGCGTGAACACTGAAGCTTTCTTT
CDR3: CASSRTGGVNTEAFF

D: .
J: TRBJ2-7
size: .
V: TRBV10-3
DNA: TGTGCCATCAGTGGGGCCTCCTACGAGCAGTACTTC
CDR3: CAISGASYEQYF

D: TRBD2
J: TRBJ2-2
size: .
V: TRBV6-1
DNA: TGTGCCAGCAGTGCGTTAGCGGGGGAGGCCGGGGAGCTGTTTTTT
CDR3: CASSALAGEAGELFF

D: .
J: TRBJ1-1
size: .
V: TRBV9
DNA: TGTGCCAGCAGCGTAGGTGCGCAGAACACTGAAGCTTTCTTT
CDR3: CASSVGAQNTEAFF

D: TRBD1
J: TRBJ1-3
size: .
V: TRBV27
DNA: TGTGCCAGCAGTTCCCAGGGGGCCTTGTCTGGAAACACCATATATTTT
CDR3: CASSSQGALSGNTIYF

D: .
J: TRBJ2-5
size: .
V: TRBV29-1
DNA: TGCAGCGCAACACAGGGATACCAAGAGACCCAGTACTTC
CDR3: CSATQGYQETQYF

D: .
J: TRBJ2-6
size: .
V: TRBV4-2
DNA: TGTGCCAGCAGCCAAGTATTTGACTCTGGGGCCAACGTCCTGACTTTC
CDR3: CASSQVFDSGANVLTF

D: .
J: TRBJ1-2
size: .
V: TRBV2
DNA: TGTGCCAGCAGCCGCCCCGGGACGGGCTATGGCTACACCTTC
CDR3: CASSRPGTGYGYTF

D: .
J: TRBJ1-2
size: .
V: TRBV2
DNA: TGTGCCAGGGACCGAACGCCGGGGGCTAACTATGGCTACACCTTC
CDR3: CARDRTPGANYGYTF

D: TRBD1
J: TRBJ1-3
size: .
V: TRBV5-6
DNA: TGTGCCAGCAGCTCGTTGACAGGGGGAGGAAACACCATATATTTT
CDR3: CASSSLTGGGNTIYF

D: .
J: TRBJ2-3
size: once
V: TRBV10-3
DNA: TGTGCCACCGGGACGGCCAGCACAGATACGCAGTATTTT
CDR3: CATGTASTDTQYF